This T cell receptor (beta chain) originates from a study of cytomegalovirus exposure and HLA in healthy donors. General observations from the study: Cytomegalovirus status was reportedly diagnosed by the classifier with high specificity and sensitivity. The dataset shows that most TCR sequences were rare, while some public TCRs occurred in many donors.

This CDR3 region has 17 residues. CDR1 WNHNN and CDR2 SYGVQD come from the germline V gene (reference sequence). Trimming cost V 4 bases and J 3 bases; bases outside gene matches: 5. This clone has a single count. The antigen is not known. The repertoire was sequenced with immunoSEQ multiplex PCR; TCRdb's copy has only in-frame clones and lacks some. The sample comprises more than 55,000 clones, approximately 96% of which are singletons, and roughly 0.98% rests with the top ten. V is TRBV10-1 and J is TRBJ2-4; 14 bases are a match to TRBD2. Sequencing input: PBMCs. The sequence came from a man aged 18-30 years in good health and CMV-seronegative. CDR3 in DNA: TGCGCCAGCAGTGCAGGGGGACTAGCGGGAGACAAAAACATTCAGTACTTC. Protein sequence: CASSAGGLAGDKNIQYF.